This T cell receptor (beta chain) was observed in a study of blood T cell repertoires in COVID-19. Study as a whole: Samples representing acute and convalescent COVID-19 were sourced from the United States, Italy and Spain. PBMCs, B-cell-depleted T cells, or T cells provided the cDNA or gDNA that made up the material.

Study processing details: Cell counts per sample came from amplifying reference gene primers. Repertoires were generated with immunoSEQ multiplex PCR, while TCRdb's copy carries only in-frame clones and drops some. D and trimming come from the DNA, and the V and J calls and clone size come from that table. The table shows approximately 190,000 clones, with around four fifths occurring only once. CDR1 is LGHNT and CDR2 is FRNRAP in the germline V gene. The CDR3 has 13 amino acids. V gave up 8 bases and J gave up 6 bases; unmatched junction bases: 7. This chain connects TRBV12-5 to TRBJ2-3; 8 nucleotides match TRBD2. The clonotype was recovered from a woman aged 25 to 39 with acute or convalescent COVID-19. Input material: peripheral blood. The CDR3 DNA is TGTGCTAGTAGTAAGAGCGGGAGTGATACGCAGTATTTT. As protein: CASSKSGSDTQYF.